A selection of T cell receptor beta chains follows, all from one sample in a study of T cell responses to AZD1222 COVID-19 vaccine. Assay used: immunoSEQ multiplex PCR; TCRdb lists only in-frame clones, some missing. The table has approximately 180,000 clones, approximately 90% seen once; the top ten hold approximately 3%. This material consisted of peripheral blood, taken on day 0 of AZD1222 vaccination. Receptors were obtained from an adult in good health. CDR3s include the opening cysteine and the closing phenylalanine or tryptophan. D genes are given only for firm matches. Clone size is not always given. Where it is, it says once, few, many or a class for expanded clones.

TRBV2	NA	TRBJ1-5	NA	CASRSGTNQPQHF	TGTGCCAGCAGGTCAGGGACCAATCAGCCCCAGCATTTT
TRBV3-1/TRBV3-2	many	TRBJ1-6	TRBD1	CASSQTGGNSPLHF	TGTGCCAGCAGCCAAACAGGGGGTAATTCACCCCTCCACTTT
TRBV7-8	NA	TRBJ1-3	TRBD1	CASSPMGQISGNTIYF	TGTGCCAGCAGCCCGATGGGACAGATCTCTGGAAACACCATATATTTT
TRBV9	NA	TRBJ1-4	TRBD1	CASSAQDRGGNEKLFF	TGTGCCAGCAGCGCCCAGGACAGGGGAGGGAATGAAAAACTGTTTTTT
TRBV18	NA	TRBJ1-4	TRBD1	CASSPGQGYEKLFF	TGTGCCAGCTCACCGGGACAGGGGTACGAAAAACTGTTTTTT
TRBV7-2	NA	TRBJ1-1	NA	CASSLDKLGEAFF	TGTGCCAGCAGCTTAGATAAGTTGGGAGAAGCTTTCTTT
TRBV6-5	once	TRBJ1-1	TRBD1	CASWTGQTTTEAFF	TGTGCCAGCTGGACAGGGCAAACCACCACTGAAGCTTTCTTT
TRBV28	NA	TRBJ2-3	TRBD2	CASSLGGDTDTQYF	TGTGCCAGCAGTTTGGGAGGGGATACAGATACGCAGTATTTT
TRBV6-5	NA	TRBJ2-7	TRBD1	CASSYSGQGQGYF	TGTGCCAGCAGTTACTCAGGGCAGGGACAGGGGTACTTC
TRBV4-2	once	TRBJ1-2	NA	CASSQEGVFTSKAYGYTF	TGTGCCAGCAGCCAAGAAGGGGTTTTTACGTCCAAGGCCTATGGCTACACCTTC
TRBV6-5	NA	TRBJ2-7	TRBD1	CASSSLDRGNSYEQYF	TGTGCCAGCAGTTCCCTGGACAGGGGGAACTCCTACGAGCAGTACTTC
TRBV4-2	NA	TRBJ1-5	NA	CASSQDWAGVSVSNQPQHF	TGTGCCAGCAGCCAAGATTGGGCAGGGGTGTCCGTCAGCAATCAGCCCCAGCATTTT
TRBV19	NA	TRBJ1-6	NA	CASSMGGNGNSPLHF	TGTGCCAGTAGTATGGGAGGGAATGGGAATTCACCCCTCCACTTT
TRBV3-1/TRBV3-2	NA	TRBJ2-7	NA	CASSRSPGEQYF	TGTGCCAGCAGCCGATCACCGGGGGAGCAGTACTTC
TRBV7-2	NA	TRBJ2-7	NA	CASSLDPLWSYEQYF	TGTGCCAGCAGCTTAGATCCGCTTTGGTCCTACGAGCAGTACTTC
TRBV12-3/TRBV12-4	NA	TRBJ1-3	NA	CASRGPSGNTIYF	TGTGCCAGCAGAGGGCCGTCCGGAAACACCATATATTTT
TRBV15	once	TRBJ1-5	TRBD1	CATSYGQAQNQPQHF	TGTGCCACCAGCTACGGACAGGCGCAAAATCAGCCCCAGCATTTT
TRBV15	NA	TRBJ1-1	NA	CATSRRGGNTEAFF	TGTGCCACCAGCAGGCGTGGGGGGAACACTGAAGCTTTCTTT
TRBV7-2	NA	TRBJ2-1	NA	CASSRTAEQFF	TGTGCCAGCAGCAGAACTGCGGAGCAGTTCTTC
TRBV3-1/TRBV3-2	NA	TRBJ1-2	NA	CASHVANYGYTF	TGTGCCAGCCACGTAGCTAACTATGGCTACACCTTC
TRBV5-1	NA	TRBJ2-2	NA	CASSLSRSTGELFF	TGCGCCAGCAGCTTGTCTAGGAGCACCGGGGAGCTGTTTTTT
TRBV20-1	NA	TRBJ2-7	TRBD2	CSARGLAGNSYEQYF	TGCAGTGCTCGTGGACTAGCGGGGAATTCCTACGAGCAGTACTTC
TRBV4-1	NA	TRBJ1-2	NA	CASSQDQDNIYGYTF	TGCGCCAGCAGCCAAGACCAGGACAACATATATGGCTACACCTTC
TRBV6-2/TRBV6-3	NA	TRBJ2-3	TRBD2	CASSYLTGGADTQYF	TGTGCCAGCAGTTACCTCACCGGGGGGGCAGATACGCAGTATTTT
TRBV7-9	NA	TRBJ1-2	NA	CASSFNYGYTF	TGTGCCAGCAGCTTCAACTATGGCTACACCTTC
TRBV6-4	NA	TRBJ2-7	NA	CASTEQYF	TGTGCCAGCACCGAGCAGTACTTC
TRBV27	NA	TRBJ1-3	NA	CASRPLWSSGNTIYF	TGTGCCAGCAGGCCCCTCTGGAGCTCTGGAAACACCATATATTTT
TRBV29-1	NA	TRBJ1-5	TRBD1	CSVEVNRGQPQHF	TGCAGCGTTGAAGTCAACAGGGGACAGCCCCAGCATTTT
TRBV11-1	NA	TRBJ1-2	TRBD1	CASSLEGQGGYTF	TGTGCCAGCAGCTTGGAAGGACAGGGAGGCTACACCTTC
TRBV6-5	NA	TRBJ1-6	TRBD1	CASKTTQGALSPLHF	TGTGCCAGCAAAACAACTCAGGGGGCGCTGTCACCCCTCCACTTT
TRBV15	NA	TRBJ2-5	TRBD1	CATSGDREETQYF	TGTGCCACCAGCGGGGACAGAGAAGAGACCCAGTACTTC
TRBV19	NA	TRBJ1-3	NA	CASSRGSGAGNTIYF	TGTGCCAGTAGTAGAGGCTCAGGGGCTGGAAACACCATATATTTT
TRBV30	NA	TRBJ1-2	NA	CAWSVNYGYTF	TGTGCCTGGAGTGTAAACTATGGCTACACCTTC
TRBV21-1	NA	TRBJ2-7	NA	CASSKGDRGYEQYF	TGTGCCAGCAGCAAAGGGGACAGGGGCTACGAGCAGTACTTC
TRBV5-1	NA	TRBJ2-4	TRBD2	CASSLLASGGAKNIQYF	TGCGCCAGCAGCCTACTCGCTAGCGGGGGAGCCAAAAACATTCAGTACTTC
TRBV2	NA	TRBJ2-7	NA	CASSSGISEQYF	TGTGCCAGCAGTTCGGGGATCTCCGAGCAGTACTTC
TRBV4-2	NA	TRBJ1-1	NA	CASSKGGVATEAFF	TGTGCCAGCAGCAAAGGGGGGGTTGCGACTGAAGCTTTCTTT
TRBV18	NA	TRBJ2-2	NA	CASSPRQGNTGELFF	TGTGCCAGCTCACCACGCCAGGGCAACACCGGGGAGCTGTTTTTT
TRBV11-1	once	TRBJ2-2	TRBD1	CASSLEAGGTGELFF	TGTGCCAGCAGCTTAGAGGCAGGGGGAACCGGGGAGCTGTTTTTT
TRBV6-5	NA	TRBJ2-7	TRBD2	CASTSSGSSYEQYF	TGTGCCAGCACCTCTAGCGGTAGCTCCTACGAGCAGTACTTC
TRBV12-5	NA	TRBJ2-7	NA	CASGGGLAGYLEQYF	TGTGCTAGTGGTGGAGGACTGGCTGGGTATCTAGAGCAGTACTTC
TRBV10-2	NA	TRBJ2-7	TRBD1	CASSRDRGLSYEQYF	TGCGCCAGCAGCCGGGACAGGGGGCTCTCCTACGAGCAGTACTTC
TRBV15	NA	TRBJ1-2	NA	CATRPGGGYGGYTF	TGTGCCACCAGGCCGGGCGGGGGGTATGGTGGCTACACCTTC
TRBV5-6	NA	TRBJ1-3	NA	CASSSINAGNTIYF	TGTGCCAGCAGCTCAATAAACGCTGGAAACACCATATATTTT
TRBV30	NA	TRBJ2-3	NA	CAWSVKRPSSSTDTQYF	TGTGCCTGGAGTGTTAAGCGCCCTTCCTCTAGCACAGATACGCAGTATTTT
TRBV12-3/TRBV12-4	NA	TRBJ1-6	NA	CASLGAGPLHF	TGTGCCAGCCTGGGCGCAGGGCCCCTCCACTTT
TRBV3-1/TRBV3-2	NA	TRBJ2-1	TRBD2	CASSPMDGGGNNEQFF	TGTGCCAGCAGCCCTATGGACGGGGGGGGAAACAATGAGCAGTTCTTC
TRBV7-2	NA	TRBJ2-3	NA	CASSLGASTTQYF	TGTGCCAGCAGCTTAGGGGCCTCCACCACGCAGTATTTT
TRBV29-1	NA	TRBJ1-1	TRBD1	CSAQGTGMNTEAFF	TGCAGCGCTCAAGGGACAGGAATGAACACTGAAGCTTTCTTT
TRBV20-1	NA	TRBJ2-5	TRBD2	CSASVPAGGLGRETQYF	TGCAGTGCTAGTGTCCCAGCGGGGGGGCTCGGAAGGGAGACCCAGTACTTC
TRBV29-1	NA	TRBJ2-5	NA	CSVVRGSETQYF	TGCAGCGTTGTCAGGGGATCGGAGACCCAGTACTTC
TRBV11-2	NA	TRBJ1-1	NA	CASSLGHVNRGTEAFF	TGTGCCAGCAGCTTAGGACATGTGAATAGGGGCACTGAAGCTTTCTTT
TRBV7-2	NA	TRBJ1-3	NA	CASSNSGNTIYF	TGTGCCAGCAGCAACTCTGGAAACACCATATATTTT
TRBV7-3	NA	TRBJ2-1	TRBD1	CASSRSGTGLFF	TGTGCCAGCAGCCGATCCGGGACAGGGCTGTTCTTC
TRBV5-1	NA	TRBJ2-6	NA	CASSLGSGANVLTF	TGCGCCAGCAGCTTGGGCTCTGGGGCCAACGTCCTGACTTTC